Shown below are 27 T cell receptor beta chains from a single sample sequenced in a study of cytomegalovirus exposure and HLA in healthy donors. Both 60 Vbeta primers and 13 Jbeta primers went into the PCR. Sequencing was performed with immunoSEQ multiplex PCR; in TCRdb, only in-frame clones are kept and a portion is missing. The sample includes 90,000 to 120,000 clones, nearly 80% of them seen just once. Sequencing input: PBMCs. The receptors were gathered from a man aged 60-69 years in good health and CMV-seropositive.

The V and J genes are TRBV7-9 and TRBJ2-7, with 7 bases lining up with TRBD1. In germline, CDR1 is SEHNR, CDR2 FQNEAQ (reference sequence). The CDR3 has 14 residues. The V gene end was trimmed by 1 base and the J gene end by 5 bases; junction bases not matched to a gene: 5. The DNA of the CDR3 is TGTGCCAGCAGCTTAGAGGGGGCGTTCGACGAGCAGTACTTC. Protein sequence: CASSLEGAFDEQYF.

CDR3 sequence reads: CASSLRRSVTEAFF. CDR3 DNA: TGTGCCAGCAGCTTACGGAGGAGTGTCACTGAAGCTTTCTTT. The chain couples TRBV7-8 to TRBJ1-1; D not resolved. This CDR3 has 14 residues. The V and J ends lost 2 bases and 4 bases respectively, with 11 bases between them. In germline, CDR1 is SGHVS, CDR2 FQNEAQ.

The V call is TRBV30, the J call TRBJ1-6; tentatively, D is TRBD1 (5 bases). Germline assignment: CDR1 GTSNPN and CDR2 SVGIG (reference sequence). V dropped 0 bases and J dropped 12 bases, with 12 bases sitting between them. CDR3 length equals 13 residues. DNA of the CDR3: TGTGCCTGGAGTGTAAGTGGGGGGAAACCCCTCCACTTT. Translating it yields CAWSVSGGKPLHF.

The rearrangement joins TRBV2 to TRBJ2-5; 9 bases agree with TRBD2. Trimming removed 2 bases from V and 1 base from J; junction bases left unmatched: 5. The CDR3 totals 16 residues. The germline CDR1 and CDR2 sequences are SNHLY and FYNNEI. CDR3 region: CASSEWLSGGQETQYF. CDR3 nucleotide sequence: TGTGCCAGCAGTGAATGGCTTAGCGGGGGCCAAGAGACCCAGTACTTC.

The chain couples TRBV7-2 to TRBJ2-5; D may be TRBD2 (5 bases). The CDR3 length is 14 residues. The germline V and J ends were trimmed by 3 bases and 1 base, with 9 bases remaining between them. Germline lookup yields CDR1 SGHTA and CDR2 FQGNSA. The CDR3 nucleotides read TGTGCCAGCAGCTTTGGAGGATCCCAAGAGACCCAGTACTTC. Its translation: CASSFGGSQETQYF.

V and J are TRBV5-1 and TRBJ2-2; D not resolved. Germline V gene data show CDR1 as SGHRS and CDR2 as YFSETQ. This CDR3 has 13 amino acids. The V end lost 0 bases, the J end lost 5 bases, and 5 bases lay between the germline ends. CDR3: CASSLGPTGELFF. CDR3 in DNA: TGCGCCAGCAGCTTGGGTCCGACCGGGGAGCTGTTTTTT.

This clone came up many times. At the DNA level, this CDR3 is encoded by other sequences in the same sample as well. V usage is TRBV6-4 and J usage is TRBJ1-6; D is unresolved. Germline V lookup: CDR1 MRHNA, CDR2 SNTAGT. With 4 bases removed from V and 8 bases from J, the gap between germline ends came to 9 bases. The CDR3 has 13 residues. CDR3 nucleotide sequence: TGTGCCAGCAGTGTCTCGGGAGATTCACCCCTCCACTTT. Its protein is CASSVSGDSPLHF.

The genes are TRBV7-9 and TRBJ2-5, with a tentative D call TRBD1 (5 bases). The germline V gene encodes CDR1 SEHNR and CDR2 FQNEAQ (reference sequence). The CDR3 is made up of 13 amino acids. With 1 base removed from V and 2 bases from J, the gap between germline ends came to 5 bases. CDR3 amino acids: CASSLEGQETQYF. The CDR3 DNA follows: TGTGCCAGCAGCTTAGAGGGGCAAGAGACCCAGTACTTC.

This clone showed up just once. This chain links TRBV11-3 with TRBJ1-1; no firm D call. This CDR3 region has 13 residues. Between the trimmed V and J ends, which lost 3 bases and 8 bases, there was a span of 13 bases. Germline V gene data show CDR1 as SGHNT and CDR2 as YENEEA. The CDR3 region has the DNA TGTGCCAGCAGCTTCTCTAGGAGCAGCGAAGCTTTCTTT. Its translation is CASSFSRSSEAFF. The full variable domain, completed using reference TRBV11-3 and TRBJ1-1, is EAGVVQSPRYKIIEKKQPVAFWCNPISGHNTLYWYLQNLGQGPELLIRYENEEAVDDSQLPKDRFSAERLKGVDSTLKIQPAELGDSAVYLCASSFSRSSEAFFGQGTRLTVV.

The chain links TRBV6-4 to TRBJ2-3; the match to TRBD1 covers 8 bases. The CDR3 sequence is 14 residues long. The germline V gene has CDR1 MRHNA and CDR2 SNTAGT. The V and J ends lost 3 bases and 7 bases, in that order; junction bases with no gene match: 6. The CDR3 loop is CASSEGTGANTQYF. As DNA, the CDR3 is TGTGCCAGCAGTGAGGGGACAGGTGCAAATACGCAGTATTTT.

The rearrangement uses TRBV5-6 and TRBJ2-1, with 9 bases lining up with TRBD1. J lost 7 bases, V lost 2 bases, and 7 bases had no gene match. This CDR3 is built from 15 residues. The germline gives CDR1 SGHDT, CDR2 YYEEEE. The CDR3 sequence is CASSLKGQGWNEQFF. The CDR3 DNA follows: TGTGCCAGCAGCTTAAAGGGACAGGGCTGGAATGAGCAGTTCTTC. Filled out from reference TRBV5-6 and TRBJ2-1, the complete variable domain reads DAGVTQSPTHLIKTRGQQVTLRCSPKSGHDTVSWYQQALGQGPQFIFQYYEEEERQRGNFPDRFSGHQFPNYSSELNVNALLLGDSALYLCASSLKGQGWNEQFFGPGTRLTVL.

This chain connects TRBV7-8 to TRBJ2-3, with D possibly matching TRBD1 (5 bases). CDR3 length: 13 amino acids. Per the germline V gene, CDR1 is SGHVS and CDR2 is FQNEAQ. V gave up 7 bases and J gave up 1 base, with 9 bases separating them. The CDR3 region is CASTRRGTDTQYF. The DNA of the CDR3 is TGTGCCAGCACGCGCAGGGGCACAGATACGCAGTATTTT.

This clone appeared once. This chain links TRBV19 with TRBJ2-3; D might be TRBD1 (5 bases). The CDR3 totals 17 residues. Looked up from germline, CDR1 is LNHDA and CDR2 is SQIVND (reference sequence). Trimming shortened V by 0 bases and J by 4 bases, and 17 bases separated the two germline ends. The CDR3: CASSIDLIGAGADTQYF. CDR3 DNA sequence: TGTGCCAGTAGTATAGATCTTATAGGGGCTGGGGCAGATACGCAGTATTTT.

The chain recombines TRBV7-8 with TRBJ2-7, with 9 bases matching TRBD1. This CDR3 is built from 14 residues. In germline, CDR1 is SGHVS, CDR2 FQNEAQ. With 6 bases clipped from V and 3 bases from J, the junction kept 6 bases outside the gene matches. The CDR3 region is CASRGGDRVYEQYF. The CDR3 coding sequence is TGTGCCAGCAGGGGGGGGGACAGGGTCTACGAGCAGTACTTC.

The gene calls are TRBV18 and TRBJ2-7, with TRBD1 identical over 7 bases. The CDR3 loop spans 15 amino acids. The germline CDR1 and CDR2 sequences are KGHSH and LQKENI. The ends lost 0 bases at V and 6 bases at J; junction bases unmatched: 8. CDR3 nucleotide sequence: TGTGCCAGCTCACCACCGGGGACAGCAACGGGCGAGCAGTACTTC. It encodes CASSPPGTATGEQYF. The variable domain in full, with the rest retrieved from reference TRBV18 and TRBJ2-7, is NAGVMQNPRHLVRRRGQEARLRCSPMKGHSHVYWYRQLPEEGLKFMVYLQKENIIDESGMPKERFSAEFPKEGPSILRIQQVVRGDSAAYFCASSPPGTATGEQYFGPGTRLTVT.

This chain connects TRBV11-2 to TRBJ2-2; D unclear. Germline V lookup: CDR1 SGHAT, CDR2 FQNNGV. Trimming pared 0 bases from V and 7 bases from J, leaving 6 bases between. The CDR3 covers 13 residues. The CDR3 sequence is CASSLDQDGELFF. DNA for the CDR3: TGTGCCAGCAGCTTAGATCAGGACGGGGAGCTGTTTTTT.

The chain carries TRBV5-6 and TRBJ2-3, with unresolved D. Looked up from germline, CDR1 is SGHDT and CDR2 is YYEEEE. Trimming removed 5 bases at V and 3 bases at J, with 13 bases between. This CDR3 region has 14 residues. In DNA, the CDR3 is TGTGCCAGCAGTTTGAGTACAAGTACAGATACGCAGTATTTT. Protein: CASSLSTSTDTQYF.

This clone was observed a handful of times. The V gene is TRBV7-9, the J gene TRBJ1-6, with a tentative D call TRBD1 (6 bases). Trimming took 6 bases from V and 9 from J, leaving 18 bases between them. The CDR3 spans 15 residues. Germline V gene data show CDR1 as SEHNR and CDR2 as FQNEAQ (reference sequence). Here the CDR3 reads CASSTSMGGGSPLHF. CDR3 nucleotides: TGTGCCAGCAGTACCTCGATGGGAGGGGGTTCACCCCTCCACTTT.

The gene calls are TRBV5-1 and TRBJ1-4; the match to TRBD1 covers 10 bases. Germline trimming cut 4 bases from V and 4 bases from J; bases unmatched to any gene: 4. CDR1 and CDR2 (germline): SGHRS, YFSETQ. The CDR3 is 15 amino acids. The CDR3 DNA reads TGCGCCAGCAGCCGACAGGGGGCCGTTAATGAAAAACTGTTTTTT. This codes for CASSRQGAVNEKLFF.

The chain uses TRBV11-2 and TRBJ2-2; D might be TRBD1 (6 bases). Germline-derived CDR1 and CDR2 are SGHAT and FQNNGV. The CDR3 totals 15 residues. V shed 8 bases and J shed 5 bases, with 18 bases lying between them. This CDR3 reads CASASSGTKTGELFF. Written as DNA, the CDR3 is TGTGCCAGCGCCTCATCCGGGACAAAGACCGGGGAGCTGTTTTTT.

The V call is TRBV4-3, the J call TRBJ1-6; 7 nucleotides align to TRBD1. Germline CDR1 LGHNA, CDR2 YSLEER. Trimming cost V 3 bases and J 7 bases; bases outside gene matches: 6. The CDR3 sequence is 15 residues long. DNA for the CDR3: TGCGCCAGCAGCCAGGAGGGGACAGCCAATTCACCCCTCCACTTT. It specifies CASSQEGTANSPLHF.

This clone was picked up a small number of times. The V gene is TRBV4-1, the J gene TRBJ1-2; possible D gene TRBD1, 5 bases. This CDR3 comprises 12 residues. V lost 2 bases and J lost 7, with 8 bases in between. CDR1 and CDR2 from the germline V gene are MGHRA and YSYEKL. In nucleotides, the CDR3 is TGCGCCAGCAGCCAATCGGGGGGTGGCTACACCTTC. Translated, it gives CASSQSGGGYTF.

This chain joins TRBV5-4 and TRBJ2-1; possible D gene TRBD1, 5 bases. Germline values: CDR1 SGHNT, CDR2 YYREEE (reference sequence). V dropped 4 bases and J dropped 1 base, with 15 bases sitting between them. The length of the CDR3 is 16 residues. This CDR3 is CASSPRQSLSYNEQFF. The CDR3 DNA reads TGTGCCAGCAGCCCCCGACAGAGCCTATCCTACAATGAGCAGTTCTTC.

This chain joins TRBV27 and TRBJ2-1; tentative D call: TRBD1 (6 bases). Germline V CDR1 and CDR2: MNHEY, SMNVEV (reference sequence). V lost 5 bases and J 1 base, leaving 15 bases between the germline ends. The CDR3 totals 16 residues. This CDR3 reads CASSASPGASYNEQFF. The CDR3 DNA follows: TGTGCCAGCAGTGCCTCCCCAGGGGCATCCTACAATGAGCAGTTCTTC.

This clone was counted between two and nine times. V and J are TRBV27 and TRBJ2-1, with D possibly matching TRBD2 (6 bases). This CDR3 is built from 15 residues. The V gene lost 2 bases and the J gene lost 7 bases, with 15 bases spanning the gap. Germline assignment: CDR1 MNHEY and CDR2 SMNVEV (reference sequence). For the CDR3, the DNA is TGTGCCAGCAGTTTAGACCGTAGGGGAGGTAATGAGCAGTTCTTC. Translation: CASSLDRRGGNEQFF.

This chain uses TRBV10-1 with TRBJ2-5; D might be TRBD1 (5 bases). The CDR3 sequence is 14 residues long. Per germline, CDR1 WNHNN and CDR2 SYGVQD (reference sequence). Trimming took off 5 bases at V and 2 bases at J, with 12 bases between the two ends. CDR3 in DNA: TGCGCCAGCAGTCGTGGGCGGACACAAGAGACCCAGTACTTC. Translation: CASSRGRTQETQYF.

The rearrangement links TRBV29-1 to TRBJ1-5; D may be TRBD1 (5 bases). The CDR3 runs 13 residues. V lost 6 bases to trimming and J lost 4 bases, with 13 bases between them. Germline V lookup: CDR1 SQVTM, CDR2 ANQGSEA. The CDR3 DNA follows: TGCAGCGTCAGAGACGGGGGTAATCAGCCCCAGCATTTT. Translated: CSVRDGGNQPQHF.